The rows below give T cell receptor beta chains drawn from one sample of a study of blood T cells in healthy people across ages. TCRdb processed the 5' RACE reads anew with MiXCR; each CDR3 protein has one entry. This table holds 750,000 to 850,000 distinct CDR3 sequences, roughly 25% found once. In addition, the sample was reused for a study of T cells of mothers and their children.

The sample was blood. The source of these receptors is a boy aged 5-17 years in good health. CDR3s include the opening cysteine and the closing phenylalanine or tryptophan. D genes are given only for firm matches. Clone size is stated in some rows and not others, as once, few, many or a class when expanded.

J gene | D gene | V gene | clone size | CDR3 protein | CDR3 DNA
TRBJ2-1 | - | TRBV6-1 | few | CASDRGSGLGIDEQFF | TGTGCCAGCGATAGGGGCTCGGGTCTGGGCATCGATGAGCAGTTCTTC
TRBJ2-4 | TRBD1 | TRBV12-3/TRBV12-4 | - | CASSLDREVWDIQYF | TGTGCCAGCAGTCTGGACAGGGAGGTTTGGGACATTCAGTACTTC
TRBJ2-1 | TRBD2 | TRBV6-2/TRBV6-3 | few | CASSYKRGAHSSYNEQFF | TGTGCCAGCAGTTATAAGCGGGGGGCCCACAGCTCCTACAATGAGCAGTTCTTC
TRBJ2-7 | TRBD2 | TRBV7-9 | - | CASGGSGTSVYEQYF | TGTGCCAGCGGAGGGTCCGGGACTAGCGTTTACGAGCAGTACTTC
TRBJ1-4 | - | TRBV29-1 | - | CSVEDGGQGTAEKLFF | TGCAGCGTTGAAGATGGGGGGCAGGGGACCGCCGAAAAACTGTTTTTT
TRBJ2-3 | - | TRBV7-8 | few | CASSTRYTDTQYF | TGTGCCAGCAGCACACGGTACACAGATACGCAGTATTTT
TRBJ2-3 | - | TRBV6-6 | - | CASSHDRGSFWDTQYF | TGTGCCAGCAGTCATGACCGGGGCTCATTTTGGGATACGCAGTATTTT
TRBJ1-3 | - | TRBV6-5 | - | CASSYGPYSGNTIYF | TGTGCCAGCAGTTACGGACCTTACTCTGGAAACACCATATATTTT
TRBJ2-3 | - | TRBV20-1 | - | CSARDHLSTDTQYF | TGCAGTGCTAGAGATCACTTAAGCACAGATACGCAGTATTTT
TRBJ2-5 | - | TRBV10-3 | few | CAISGGSIPETQYF | TGTGCCATCAGTGGGGGGAGCATCCCAGAGACCCAGTACTTC
TRBJ1-4 | TRBD1 | TRBV28 | - | CASTPWTGGREKLFF | TGTGCCAGCACCCCCTGGACAGGGGGACGTGAAAAACTGTTTTTT
TRBJ1-5 | - | TRBV12-3/TRBV12-4 | few | CASSVGRRGSNQPQHF | TGTGCCAGCAGTGTAGGACGGCGGGGAAGCAATCAGCCCCAGCATTTT